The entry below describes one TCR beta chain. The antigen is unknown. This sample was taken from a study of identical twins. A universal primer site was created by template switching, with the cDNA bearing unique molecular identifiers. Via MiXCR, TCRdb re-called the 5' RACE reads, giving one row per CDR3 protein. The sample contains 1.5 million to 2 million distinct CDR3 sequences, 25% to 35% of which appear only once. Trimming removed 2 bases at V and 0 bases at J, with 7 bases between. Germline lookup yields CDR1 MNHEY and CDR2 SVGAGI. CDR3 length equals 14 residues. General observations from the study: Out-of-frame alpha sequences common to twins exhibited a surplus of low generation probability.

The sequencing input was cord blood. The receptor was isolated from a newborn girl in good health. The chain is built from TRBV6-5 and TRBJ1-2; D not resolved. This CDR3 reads CASSYRQANYGYTF. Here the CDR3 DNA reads TGTGCCAGCAGTTACAGGCAAGCTAACTATGGCTACACCTTC.